The present TCR beta chain was sequenced within a study of blood T cell repertoires in COVID-19. Looking at the study overall: Sites across the United States, Italy and Spain contributed samples from acute and convalescent COVID-19. PBMCs, B-cell-depleted T cells, or T cells provided the cDNA or gDNA that made up the material.

CDR3 length: 18 amino acids. CDR1 is SGDLS, CDR2 YYNGEE, per germline. V was trimmed by 0 bases and J by 7 bases, leaving 26 bases between them. In the original workflow: Estimated nucleated cell counts came from reference gene primer amplification. TCRdb's copy holds only in-frame clones and misses some; the assay was immunoSEQ multiplex PCR. V and J calls plus clone size are reproduced from that table; the DNA served to infer D and trimming. The repertoire holds tens of thousands of clones, with about 88% as singletons. The source material was peripheral blood. The chain joins TRBV9 to TRBJ2-7; tentative D call: TRBD2 (7 bases). This TCR derives from a human donor in a cohort sampled during active COVID-19. In nucleotides, the CDR3 is TGTGCCAGCAGCGTAGATGATGGGGGGGCATACGAACTGGGGGAGCAGTACTTC. Protein: CASSVDDGGAYELGEQYF. The full variable domain, in which reference TRBV9 and TRBJ2-7 provide the parts outside the CDR3, is DSGVTQTPKHLITATGQRVTLRCSPRSGDLSVYWYQQSLDQGLQFLIQYYNGEERAKGNILERFSAQQFPDLHSELNLSSLELGDSALYFCASSVDDGGAYELGEQYFGPGTRLTVT.